The 15 T cell receptor beta chains presented below share a single source sample, sequenced in a study of regulatory T cells in long-lasting Graves disease. The time point is: newly diagnosed GD, antithyroid drugs for less than 3 months. The TCR library was made from RNA that had been extracted from PBMCs in TRIzol. Construction of the TCR beta libraries employed iRepertoire HTBI primers in conjunction with Arm-PCR of CDR3 regions. One entry per CDR3 protein results from TCRdb running MiXCR on the multiplex PCR reads. The data show 200,000 to 250,000 distinct CDR3 sequences, 18% seen once. This specimen consisted of peripheral blood mononuclear cells (PBMCs), obtained at new diagnosis, from a patient treated with antithyroid drugs. The receptor set was obtained from a female donor with Graves disease.

In its sample, this clonotype was seen many times. The rearrangement links TRBV20-1 to TRBJ1-6; maybe TRBD1 (6 bases). The germline V gene encodes CDR1 DFQATT and CDR2 SNEGSKA (reference sequence). This CDR3 spans 15 amino acids. CDR3 DNA: TGCAGCGCAAGTAAAGGACAGATCTATAATTCACCCCTCCACTTT. Its protein product is CSASKGQIYNSPLHF.

In its sample, this clonotype was seen many times. V usage is TRBV29-1 and J usage is TRBJ1-2; D may be TRBD1 (5 bases). The CDR3 is 12 amino acids. Between the trimmed V and J ends, which lost 4 bases and 4 bases, there was a span of 10 bases. Germline CDR1 SQVTM, CDR2 ANQGSEA. CDR3 nucleotide sequence: TGCAGCGTTGTGGCAGGGACCTATGGCTACACCTTC. This encodes CSVVAGTYGYTF.

The table lists this clonotype with a few counts. The chain has TRBV9 and TRBJ1-1; tentative D call: TRBD1 (5 bases). Trimming took 5 bases from V and 1 from J, leaving 12 bases between them. The germline V gene has CDR1 SGDLS and CDR2 YYNGEE. The length of the CDR3 is 14 residues. The DNA for the CDR3 is TGTGCCAGCAGTACCGGGACGCCGAACACTGAAGCTTTCTTT. Translating it yields CASSTGTPNTEAFF.

The sample holds many counts of this clonotype. The CDR3 DNA is TGTGCCTGGAGTGCTACAGTTTATGGCTACACCTTC. This translates into CAWSATVYGYTF. The chain links TRBV30 to TRBJ1-2, with unresolved D. Germline CDR1 reads GTSNPN; CDR2 reads SVGIG (reference sequence). V lost 1 base and J lost 5, with 8 bases in between. The CDR3 totals 12 residues.

This clonotype came up many times. V usage is TRBV29-1 and J usage is TRBJ2-7; D uncertain. Germline V gives CDR1 SQVTM, CDR2 ANQGSEA. The germline V and J ends were trimmed by 4 bases and 3 bases, with 13 bases remaining between them. CDR3 length: 13 amino acids. CDR3 in DNA: TGCAGCGTTGGCGATTCGCTGAACTACGAGCAGTACTTC. It specifies CSVGDSLNYEQYF.

This clonotype was seen ten or more times. The chain is built from TRBV2 and TRBJ2-5, with D uncertain. Trimming took 3 bases from V and 4 from J, leaving 12 bases between them. CDR1 is SNHLY and CDR2 is FYNNEI in the germline V gene. The CDR3 is made up of 14 amino acids. CDR3 DNA: TGTGCCAGCAGTGATGGTCTGGCTAGAGAGACCCAGTACTTC. As protein: CASSDGLARETQYF.

This clonotype came up many times. The chain has TRBV5-6 and TRBJ1-4; no definite D call. Trimming left V 0 bases short and J 8 bases short, with 14 bases between. Germline CDR1 and CDR2: SGHDT and YYEEEE. CDR3 length: 15 amino acids. CDR3 amino acids: CASSLGQVFREKLFF. CDR3 DNA sequence: TGTGCCAGCAGCTTGGGTCAGGTCTTCAGAGAAAAACTGTTTTTT.

This clonotype was observed many times. This sequence joins TRBV10-3 and TRBJ2-1; D possibly corresponds to TRBD2 (5 bases). The germline gives CDR1 ENHRY, CDR2 SYGVKD. The germline V and J ends were trimmed by 10 bases and 8 bases, with 18 bases remaining between them. The CDR3 extends over 13 amino acids. CDR3 loop: CATGLLLEDEQFF. The DNA for the CDR3 is TGTGCCACCGGACTTTTGCTGGAGGATGAGCAGTTCTTC.

This clonotype was detected many times. This chain uses TRBV7-2 with TRBJ2-7, with D possibly TRBD2 on 5 matching bases. Germline V lookup: CDR1 SGHTA, CDR2 FQGNSA. The germline V and J ends were trimmed by 2 bases and 0 bases, with 17 bases remaining between them. This CDR3 has 17 amino acids. CDR3 amino acids: CASSLTPSRWGSYEQYF. In DNA form, the CDR3 reads TGTGCCAGCAGCTTAACACCTAGCAGGTGGGGCTCCTACGAGCAGTACTTC.

This clonotype came up many times. V usage is TRBV20-1 and J usage is TRBJ2-7; tentative D call: TRBD1 (5 bases). The V and J ends lost 3 bases and 3 bases respectively, with 6 bases between them. This CDR3 has 11 residues. CDR1 is DFQATT and CDR2 is SNEGSKA in the germline V gene (reference sequence). The DNA of the CDR3 is TGCAGTGCTAGCAGGGACTACGAGCAGTACTTC. It is translated as CSASRDYEQYF.

This clonotype was picked up many times. The J gene is TRBJ1-4, the V gene TRBV2; no clear D gene. The CDR3 contains 12 residues. Per germline, CDR1 SNHLY and CDR2 FYNNEI. Between the trimmed V and J ends, which lost 6 bases and 8 bases, there was a span of 10 bases. CDR3 residues: CASRQSREKLFF. The CDR3 bases are TGTGCCAGCAGGCAGTCTCGCGAAAAACTGTTTTTT.

This clonotype was observed at least ten times. The V gene is TRBV27, the J gene TRBJ1-1; D possibly corresponds to TRBD1 (5 bases). V was clipped by 6 bases and J by 4 bases, with 12 bases between them. There are 13 residues in the CDR3. CDR1 and CDR2 from the germline V gene are MNHEY and SMNVEV (reference sequence). CDR3 sequence (DNA): TGTGCCAGCAGGGACATGGGTATCACTGAAGCTTTCTTT. It specifies CASRDMGITEAFF.

This clonotype was seen repeatedly, ten times or more. The chain uses TRBV20-1 and TRBJ2-5, with a tentative D call TRBD1 (6 bases). Trimming shortened V by 2 bases and J by 1 base, and 20 bases separated the two germline ends. This CDR3 region has 17 residues. CDR1 is DFQATT, CDR2 SNEGSKA, per germline (reference sequence). In nucleotides, the CDR3 is TGCAGTGCTAGAATTCCGGGACACAAGCAAATCCAAGAGACCCAGTACTTC. Its protein is CSARIPGHKQIQETQYF.

In this sample, this clonotype turned up many times. The V gene is TRBV2, the J gene TRBJ2-1; D may be TRBD2 (5 bases). This CDR3 has 12 residues. The ends were cut back, 10 bases at V and 5 bases at J, with 12 bases in the middle. From germline, CDR1 is SNHLY and CDR2 FYNNEI. CDR3 in DNA: TGTGCCACCGGACGGGGAAACAATGAGCAGTTCTTC. This gives the protein CATGRGNNEQFF.

In this sample, this clonotype turned up many times. V and J are TRBV6-2 or TRBV6-3 and TRBJ2-3; 13 nucleotides line up with TRBD2. CDR1 is MNHEY, CDR2 SVGEGT, per germline. The V and J ends lost 6 bases and 4 bases, in that order; junction bases with no gene match: 13. This CDR3 is built from 18 residues. CDR3 in amino acids: CASRRGLAGSGGPDTQYF. The CDR3 coding sequence is TGTGCCAGCAGGAGGGGACTAGCGGGGAGTGGGGGCCCAGATACGCAGTATTTT.